The 13 T cell receptor beta chains below come from one sample, sequenced in a study of CD8 T cells in ankylosing spondylitis. TCRdb recomputed calls from the 5' RACE reads with MiXCR, one row per CDR3 protein. The sample lists 200,000 to 300,000 distinct CDR3 sequences, about 10% seen once, with less than 3% in the top ten. The sample taken for sequencing was blood, either unsorted or a sorted T cell fraction (not recorded which). All receptors derive from a male donor with ankylosing spondylitis or in good health (not recorded which).

This clonotype was picked up many times. This chain links TRBV3-1 with TRBJ1-1; weak D call: TRBD1 (5 bases). V gave up 1 base and J gave up 4 bases, with 13 bases separating them. This CDR3 is built from 15 residues. Germline assignment: CDR1 LGHDT and CDR2 YNNKEL (reference sequence). As DNA, the CDR3 is TGTGCCAGCAGCCAAGTTGAGGAGGGACCCACTGAAGCTTTCTTT. Translating it yields CASSQVEEGPTEAFF. The whole variable domain, filled in from reference TRBV3-1 and TRBJ1-1, reads DTAVSQTPKYLVTQMGNDKSIKCEQNLGHDTMYWYKQDSKKFLKIMFSYNNKELIINETVPNRFSPKSPDKAHLNLHINSLELGDSAVYFCASSQVEEGPTEAFFGQGTRLTVV.

This chain connects TRBV12-3 or TRBV12-4 to TRBJ2-1; 9 nucleotides match TRBD1. Unmatched junction bases numbered 10, after V lost 6 bases and J lost 7 bases. The CDR3 totals 15 residues. DNA of the CDR3: TGTGCCAGCAGACCATTTCCGGGACAGGGAAATGAGCAGTTCTTC. Translation gives CASRPFPGQGNEQFF.

As to this clonotype: This may be a read error, as it is one base from a much larger clone. The V and J genes are TRBV20-1 and TRBJ2-2; D gene unclear. This CDR3 has 14 residues. With 3 bases removed from V and 4 bases from J, the gap between germline ends came to 12 bases. CDR1 is DFQATT and CDR2 is SNEGSKA in the germline V gene (reference sequence). The chain's CDR3 is CSARTGWSTGELFF. CDR3 DNA sequence: TGCAGTGCTAGGACCGGGTGGAGCACCGGGGAGCTGTTTTTT.

This clonotype was seen at least ten times. This rearrangement joins TRBV12-3 or TRBV12-4 to TRBJ2-7, with D possibly TRBD2 on 5 matching bases. The CDR3 sequence is 11 residues long. V lost 6 bases and J lost 3, with 6 bases in between. CDR3 sequence (DNA): TGTGCCAGCAGCCGGGGCTACGAGCAGTACTTC. Translating gives CASSRGYEQYF.

This clonotype was counted many times. The chain has TRBV20-1 and TRBJ2-3; 7 positions agree with TRBD1. CDR1 is DFQATT and CDR2 is SNEGSKA in the germline V gene (reference sequence). V trimming: 4 bases; J trimming: 4 bases; junction bases outside the gene matches: 5. CDR3 length: 13 residues. CDR3 sequence: CSAIYRGADTQYF. The CDR3 nucleotides read TGCAGTGCTATATACAGGGGAGCAGATACGCAGTATTTT.

This clonotype came up many times. V usage is TRBV12-3 or TRBV12-4 and J usage is TRBJ2-3, with a possible D match to TRBD2 (5 bases). The CDR3 is made up of 14 amino acids. V was trimmed by 5 bases and J by 2 bases, leaving 11 bases between them. CDR3 region: CASSPYGITDTQYF. The CDR3 DNA is TGTGCCAGCAGTCCATACGGGATCACAGATACGCAGTATTTT.

This clonotype was detected many times. The CDR3 region is CASSRQGDIDTQYF. Written as DNA, the CDR3 is TGTGCCAGCTCGAGACAGGGGGATATAGATACGCAGTATTTT. The rearrangement uses TRBV6-2 or TRBV6-3 and TRBJ2-3; 9 nucleotides match TRBD1. The germline V gene has CDR1 MNHEY and CDR2 SVGEGT. The junction had 8 bases not matched to a gene; V was cut back by 8 bases and J by 5 bases. CDR3 size: 14 residues.

Ten or more counts support this clonotype. V and J are TRBV5-1 and TRBJ2-2; 7 bases map to TRBD1. Germline V gene lookup returns CDR1 SGHRS and CDR2 YFSETQ. This CDR3 is built from 15 residues. V lost 6 bases and J lost 0; bases outside the gene matches: 5. The CDR3 sequence: CASTLGTANTGELFF. The DNA of the CDR3 is TGCGCCAGCACCCTGGGGACAGCGAACACCGGGGAGCTGTTTTTT. The variable domain in full, completed from reference TRBV5-1 and TRBJ2-2, reads KAGVTQTPRYLIKTRGQQVTLSCSPISGHRSVSWYQQTPGQGLQFLFEYFSETQRNKGNFPGRFSGRQFSNSRSEMNVSTLELGDSALYLCASTLGTANTGELFFGEGSRLTVL.

This clonotype occurred many times. V is TRBV12-3 or TRBV12-4 and J is TRBJ2-7, with a possible D match to TRBD2 (5 bases). CDR3 length equals 14 residues. V lost 2 bases, J lost 6 bases, and 14 bases lay in between. CDR3 amino acids: CASSLKLVSPEQYF. The CDR3 DNA sequence: TGTGCCAGCAGTTTAAAACTAGTGAGTCCCGAGCAGTACTTC.

This clonotype occurred a few times. The chain uses TRBV7-9 and TRBJ1-5; possible D gene TRBD1, 5 bases. V dropped 5 bases and J dropped 3 bases, with 11 bases sitting between them. The germline gives CDR1 SEHNR, CDR2 FQNEAQ (reference sequence). The CDR3 consists of 14 residues. The CDR3 coding sequence is TGTGCCAGCAGCGGAGACAGTCACAATCAGCCCCAGCATTTT. Protein sequence: CASSGDSHNQPQHF.

This clonotype was observed many times. The rearrangement uses TRBV30 and TRBJ1-1, with a weak D call TRBD1 (5 bases). The CDR3 runs 13 residues. V was pared by 2 bases and J by 0 bases, with 7 bases between. In germline, CDR1 is GTSNPN, CDR2 SVGIG (reference sequence). The DNA of the CDR3 is TGTGCCTGGAGTACGGGGGTGAACACTGAAGCTTTCTTT. The encoded protein is CAWSTGVNTEAFF.

This clonotype was seen ten or more times. V is TRBV12-3 or TRBV12-4 and J is TRBJ2-7; D possibly corresponds to TRBD2 (5 bases). CDR3 length equals 13 residues. Trimming removed 3 bases at V and 6 bases at J, with 12 bases between. This CDR3 reads CASSFRGISEQYF. The CDR3 region has the DNA TGTGCCAGCAGTTTCCGGGGTATCTCCGAGCAGTACTTC.

Many counts were recorded for this clonotype. V and J are TRBV5-6 and TRBJ2-7, with 13 positions matching TRBD2. This CDR3 spans 16 amino acids. Germline-derived CDR1 and CDR2 are SGHDT and YYEEEE. J was trimmed by 3 bases and V by 1 base; bases with no gene match: 4. CDR3 sequence: CASSLRTSGGNYEQYF. DNA for the CDR3: TGTGCCAGCAGCTTGCGGACTAGCGGGGGAAACTACGAGCAGTACTTC.